Shown below are 7 T cell receptor beta chains from a single sample sequenced in a study of T cell responses to AZD1222 COVID-19 vaccine. TCRdb's copy holds only in-frame clones and misses some; the assay was immunoSEQ multiplex PCR. The profile shows approximately 110,000 clones, approximately 84% of them singletons. The sample in question was peripheral blood, obtained on day 0 of AZD1222 vaccination. The receptors were sampled from an adult in good health.

The chain uses TRBV3-1 (or the pseudogene TRBV3-2) and TRBJ1-3, with a weak D call TRBD1 (5 bases). The germline V gene encodes CDR1 LGHDT and CDR2 YNNKEL (reference sequence). The CDR3 runs to 14 residues. The V and J ends lost 5 bases and 4 bases respectively, with 12 bases between them. Here the CDR3 DNA reads TGTGCCAGCAGCACGGGGGGTCGAGGAAACACCATATATTTT. Residues: CASSTGGRGNTIYF.

The chain carries TRBV5-4 and TRBJ2-7; possibly TRBD1 or TRBD2 for D (5 bases each). The germline CDR1 and CDR2 sequences are SGHNT and YYREEE (reference sequence). The CDR3 covers 16 residues. The V end lost 4 bases, the J end lost 3 bases, and 20 bases lay between the germline ends. The CDR3 coding sequence is TGTGCCAGCAGCATCGGTCCTCCGAGGGGTATCTACGAGCAGTACTTC. It yields the protein CASSIGPPRGIYEQYF.

The J gene is TRBJ2-7, the V gene TRBV27, with D perhaps given as TRBD1 or TRBD2 (7 bases each). Germline V gene data show CDR1 as MNHEY and CDR2 as SMNVEV (reference sequence). CDR3 size: 15 residues. Trimming took 4 bases from V and 2 from J, leaving 15 bases between them. CDR3 protein: CASSYYAGGAYEQYF. In nucleotides, the CDR3 is TGTGCCAGCAGTTACTACGCAGGGGGGGCCTACGAGCAGTACTTC.

This clone was counted once. The chain recombines TRBV7-3 with TRBJ2-5; TRBD1 might be the D (6 bases). Germline V gene sequence: CDR1 SGHTA, CDR2 FQGTGA. CDR3 length: 12 residues. CDR3 sequence reads: CVAWGRRGAQYF. CDR3 DNA sequence: TGTGTGGCGTGGGGGCGCCGAGGGGCCCAGTACTTC. The full variable domain, with the rest looked up from reference TRBV7-3 and TRBJ2-5, is GAGVSQTPSNKVTEKGKYVELRCDPISGHTALYWYRQSLGQGPEFLIYFQGTGAADDSGLPNDRFFAVRPEGSVSTLKIQRTERGDSAVYLCVAWGRRGAQYFGPGTRLLVL.

This clone showed up just once. The chain employs TRBV29-1 and TRBJ2-5; no clear D gene. Per the germline V gene, CDR1 is SQVTM and CDR2 is ANQGSEA. The CDR3 is made up of 10 amino acids. The V gene lost 2 bases and the J gene lost 7 bases, with 5 bases spanning the gap. CDR3 sequence: CSVELGTQYF. CDR3 nucleotides: TGCAGCGTTGAACTGGGGACCCAGTACTTC.

This chain links TRBV30 with TRBJ1-3; 7 bases agree with TRBD1. The CDR3 is 13 residues long. CDR1 is GTSNPN, CDR2 SVGIG, per germline (reference sequence). The V segment lost 3 bases and the J segment 12 bases; nucleotides outside the gene matches: 11. CDR3 region: CAWSPTGTVSIYF. The CDR3 DNA reads as TGTGCCTGGAGCCCGACCGGGACAGTTAGCATATATTTT. Full variable domain (remainder filled in from reference TRBV30 and TRBJ1-3): SQTIHQWPATLVQPVGSPLSLECTVEGTSNPNLYWYRQAAGRGLQLLFYSVGIGQISSEVPQNLSASRPQDRQFILSSKKLLLSDSGFYLCAWSPTGTVSIYFGEGSWLTVV.

With regard to this clone: In the same sample, other DNA sequences code for this CDR3. The J gene is TRBJ2-7, the V gene TRBV3-1 (or the pseudogene TRBV3-2); 12 bases line up with TRBD2. The CDR3 is made up of 14 amino acids. Losses at the gene ends were 4 bases for V and 4 bases for J; bases not matched to a gene: 2. From germline, CDR1 is LGHDT and CDR2 YNNKEL (reference sequence). The CDR3 loop reads CASSPSGRAYEQYF. The DNA for the CDR3 is TGTGCCAGCAGCCCTAGCGGGAGGGCGTACGAGCAGTACTTC.